This TCR beta chain was observed in a study of cytomegalovirus exposure and HLA in healthy donors. Concerning this clone itself: The antigen remains unidentified.

The V segment lost 7 bases and the J segment 0 bases; nucleotides outside the gene matches: 3. Germline-derived CDR1 and CDR2 are MNHNS and SASEGT. This CDR3 has 13 residues. Using immunoSEQ multiplex PCR, the repertoire was profiled, and TCRdb retains in-frame clones only, with some absent. The sample has over 100,000 clones, 88% seen once; the top ten hold about 6.9%. Study observations and caveats: TCR clusters originating in the first cohort tended to co-occur in the 110 or so validation repertoires, according to a later analysis. Accounts indicate the classifier identified cytomegalovirus status with strong specificity and sensitivity. Rarity marked most TCR sequences, yet some public TCRs occurred in many donors.

This TCR was sampled from a woman aged 18 to 35 in good health and CMV-seropositive. This rearrangement joins TRBV6-1 to TRBJ2-7, with 7 positions matching TRBD1. The source material was PBMCs. CDR3 loop: CASTGQNSYEQYF. The CDR3 coding sequence is TGTGCCAGCACGGGACAGAACTCCTACGAGCAGTACTTC.